This T cell receptor beta chain appears in the sequencing data of a study of PD-L1 blockade in urothelial cancer. Study details: A median approximately 150,000 T cells were found in blood samples.

The CDR3 contains 14 residues. V was trimmed by 5 bases and J by 5 bases, leaving 15 bases between them. Per the germline V gene, CDR1 is MNHEY and CDR2 is SVGAGI. Only one count was recorded for this clone. Sequenced by immunoSEQ multiplex PCR; TCRdb stores in-frame clones only, minus some. The sample contains some 66,000 clones, approximately 86% of which appear only once. Noted time point: pretreatment peripheral blood. The TCR originated in a man in his 60s with urothelial cancer. The specimen was PBMCs, collected around atezolizumab (anti-PD-L1) treatment. The chain uses TRBV6-5 and TRBJ1-2, with D perhaps matching TRBD1 (5 bases). In nucleotides, the CDR3 is TGTGCCAGCAGTGAGACAGCCTGGAGATATGGCTACACCTTC. The encoded protein is CASSETAWRYGYTF.